This T cell receptor (beta chain) appears in the sequencing data of a study of beta chain features in type 1 diabetes. Looking at the study overall: Healthy donors resembled patients in age, gender and cell yields. Broader study findings: Within patients, naive, central memory and Treg TCRB repertoires seemed more similar than within healthy donors. Shorter TCRB CDR3s, moderately but significantly so, were found in Type 1 diabetes patients in all four CD4+ subsets.

Expressed TCRB transcripts were sequenced because the isolated RNA had all been reverse transcribed beforehand. Sequencing used immunoSEQ multiplex PCR; TCRdb keeps in-frame clones, though not all of them. The repertoire holds nearly 700,000 clones, with under 15% as singletons. Blood was collected once per donor into heparin, averaging around 0.11 L. Each population that was sorted was more than 98% pure. Notes on this clone: Its specificity is unknown.

The length of the CDR3 is 14 residues. V lost 5 bases to trimming and J lost 6 bases; unmatched junction nucleotides: 6. Germline V gene lookup returns CDR1 LNHDA and CDR2 SQIVND (reference sequence). The sequenced sample was naive CD4+ T cells from blood. The receptor's source is a man aged 18 to 30 with type 1 diabetes. The chain employs TRBV19 and TRBJ2-3, with 9 bases matching TRBD1. The CDR3 sequence: CASSWTGDPDTQYF. The DNA for the CDR3 is TGTGCCAGTAGTTGGACAGGGGACCCGGATACGCAGTATTTT.